Listed here are 13 T cell receptor beta chains from one sample, sequenced in a study of T cells in Graves' hyperthyroidism and ophthalmopathy. The TCR beta CDR3 regions underwent amplification using RNA transcripts as the source. HTBI primers were employed in a first-round RT-PCR of the TCR CDR3. TCRdb re-analysed the multiplex PCR reads in MiXCR, keeping a single row per CDR3 protein. In the table there are over 250,000 distinct CDR3 sequences, roughly 20% of which are singletons. Sequences were obtained from blood. The receptors come from a man aged 25 to 40 with Graves' ophthalmopathy.

The V call is TRBV9, the J call TRBJ2-6; tentative D call: TRBD1 (5 bases). The CDR3 extends over 17 amino acids. V was pared by 5 bases and J by 1 base, with 16 bases between. Germline CDR1 reads SGDLS; CDR2 reads YYNGEE. The CDR3 protein is CASSLPQGYSGANVLTF. The CDR3 coding sequence is TGTGCCAGCAGTTTACCCCAGGGTTATTCTGGGGCCAACGTCCTGACTTTC.

This clonotype came up many times. The chain carries TRBV11-3 and TRBJ2-7, with D hard to call. The CDR3 spans 13 residues. Germline V lookup: CDR1 SGHNT, CDR2 YENEEA. V was pared by 0 bases and J by 3 bases, with 6 bases between. For the CDR3, the DNA is TGTGCCAGCAGCTTAGATACAAACTACGAGCAGTACTTC. It is translated as CASSLDTNYEQYF.

This clonotype was counted only a few times. The chain carries TRBV15 and TRBJ1-1; 9 bases are a match to TRBD1. This CDR3 is 14 amino acids long. With V trimmed by 4 bases and J by 5 bases, 5 bases remained unmatched. In germline, CDR1 is LNHNV, CDR2 YYDKDF (reference sequence). CDR3 sequence (DNA): TGTGCCACCAGCACCTCCGGGACAGGGACTGAAGCTTTCTTT. Translating it yields CATSTSGTGTEAFF.

The chain carries TRBV9 and TRBJ2-1; maybe TRBD1 (6 bases). Germline CDR1 is SGDLS and CDR2 is YYNGEE. This CDR3 contains 13 residues. V was shortened by 0 bases and J by 6 bases, with 7 bases between the two germline ends. In DNA form, the CDR3 reads TGTGCCAGCAGCGTAGGGGACACCAATGAGCAGTTCTTC. Its translation is CASSVGDTNEQFF.

This clonotype was counted ten times or more. The chain couples TRBV6-5 to TRBJ1-1; D call uncertain. Per germline, CDR1 MNHEY and CDR2 SVGAGI. The CDR3 has 13 residues. V gave up 4 bases and J gave up 10 bases, with 16 bases separating them. CDR3: CASSSSAPVVAFF. The CDR3 DNA is TGTGCCAGCAGTTCCTCGGCGCCGGTCGTAGCTTTCTTT.

In this sample, this clonotype turned up many times. J is TRBJ2-5 and V is TRBV7-8; D might be TRBD1 or TRBD2, each matching 5 bases. V lost 5 bases and J lost 3, with 13 bases in between. The CDR3 consists of 14 residues. CDR1 and CDR2 from the germline V gene are SGHVS and FQNEAQ. This chain's CDR3 is CASSPGRREETQYF. CDR3 nucleotides: TGTGCCAGCAGCCCGGGACGGAGAGAAGAGACCCAGTACTTC.

The V call is TRBV3-1, the J call TRBJ2-5; 7 nucleotides agree with TRBD2. V lost 1 base to trimming and J lost 0 bases; unmatched junction nucleotides: 11. Germline V gene lookup returns CDR1 LGHDT and CDR2 YNNKEL (reference sequence). This CDR3 has 18 amino acids. This chain's CDR3 is CASSQGLGGRRYQETQYF. The DNA of the CDR3 is TGTGCCAGCAGCCAAGGGTTAGGCGGGAGACGATACCAAGAGACCCAGTACTTC.

This chain joins TRBV12-3 or TRBV12-4 and TRBJ1-1; TRBD1 might be the D (6 bases). The V end lost 5 bases, the J end lost 4 bases, and 14 bases lay between the germline ends. CDR3 length: 14 residues. This CDR3 is CASSRQVVGTEAFF. DNA for the CDR3: TGTGCCAGCAGTCGACAGGTCGTGGGCACTGAAGCTTTCTTT.

This clonotype was seen only a few times. The V gene is TRBV14, the J gene TRBJ2-2; D gene unclear. Deletions cut 1 base from V and 13 bases from J, with 13 bases between. CDR1 and CDR2 from the germline V gene are SGHDN and FVKESK. The CDR3 runs to 13 residues. This CDR3 reads CASSQARTGRLFF. Here the CDR3 DNA reads TGTGCCAGCAGCCAAGCACGCACCGGCCGGCTGTTTTTT.

This clonotype has a count of ten or more. J is TRBJ2-1 and V is TRBV12-3 or TRBV12-4; TRBD2 matches 8 bases. The J segment lost 7 bases and the V segment lost 2 bases, leaving 7 bases of the junction unmatched. This CDR3 spans 15 amino acids. CDR3: CASSLREGQKNEQFF. CDR3 in DNA: TGTGCCAGCAGTTTACGGGAGGGCCAGAAGAATGAGCAGTTCTTC.

This clonotype has a count of ten or more. The CDR3 DNA reads TGCAGTGCTAGAGGCCGGACTAGCGGGAGGGCGAGCACCGGGGAGCTGTTTTTT. Protein: CSARGRTSGRASTGELFF. The chain recombines TRBV20-1 with TRBJ2-2; the match to TRBD2 covers 15 bases. V gave up 1 base and J gave up 4 bases; unmatched junction bases: 7. This CDR3 comprises 18 residues. CDR1 and CDR2 from the germline V gene are DFQATT and SNEGSKA (reference sequence).

This clonotype was picked up many times. The CDR3 sequence is CASSPEREGPYEQFF. Written as DNA, the CDR3 is TGTGCCAGCAGTCCCGAGCGGGAGGGCCCATATGAGCAGTTCTTC. The rearrangement uses TRBV11-3 and TRBJ2-1; TRBD2 matches at 10 bases. V shed 6 bases, J shed 8 bases, and the junction held 10 bases outside the gene matches. The CDR3 length is 15 residues. The germline CDR1 and CDR2 sequences are SGHNT and YENEEA.

The chain employs TRBV24-1 and TRBJ2-1, with no clear D. The CDR3 has 15 residues. Trimming pared 9 bases from V and 2 bases from J, leaving 16 bases between. CDR1 is KGHDR and CDR2 is SFDVKD in the germline V gene. CDR3 sequence (DNA): TGTGCCACCGCAGCCCGGGCCTCGACCTACAATGAGCAGTTCTTC. It codes for CATAARASTYNEQFF.